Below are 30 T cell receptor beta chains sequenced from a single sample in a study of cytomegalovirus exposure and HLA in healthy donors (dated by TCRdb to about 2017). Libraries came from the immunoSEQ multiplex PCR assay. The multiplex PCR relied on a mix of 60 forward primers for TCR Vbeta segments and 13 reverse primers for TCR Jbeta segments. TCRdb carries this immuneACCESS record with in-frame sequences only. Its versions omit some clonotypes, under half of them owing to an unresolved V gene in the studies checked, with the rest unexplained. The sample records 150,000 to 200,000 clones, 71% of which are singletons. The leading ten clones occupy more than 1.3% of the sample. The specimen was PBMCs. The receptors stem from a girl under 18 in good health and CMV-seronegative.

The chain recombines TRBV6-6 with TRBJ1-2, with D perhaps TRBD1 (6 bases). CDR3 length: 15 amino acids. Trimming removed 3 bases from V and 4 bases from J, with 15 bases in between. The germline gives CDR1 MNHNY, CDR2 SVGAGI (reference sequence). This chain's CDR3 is CASSYSDRRVYGYTF. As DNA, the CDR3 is TGTGCCAGCAGTTATTCTGACAGGAGAGTCTATGGCTACACCTTC.

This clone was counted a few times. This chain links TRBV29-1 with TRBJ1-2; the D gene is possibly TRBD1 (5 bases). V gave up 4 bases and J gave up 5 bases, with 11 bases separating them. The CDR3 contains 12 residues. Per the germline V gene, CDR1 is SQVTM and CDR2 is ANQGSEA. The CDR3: CSVGGDLYGYTF. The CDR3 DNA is TGCAGCGTTGGAGGGGACTTATATGGCTACACCTTC.

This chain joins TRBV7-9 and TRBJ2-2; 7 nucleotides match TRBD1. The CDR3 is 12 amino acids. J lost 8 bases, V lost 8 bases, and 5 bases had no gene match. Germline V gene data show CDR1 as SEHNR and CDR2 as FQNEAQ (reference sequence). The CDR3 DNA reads TGTGCCAGCGAGGGGGCTTTGGGGGAGCTGTTTTTT. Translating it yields CASEGALGELFF.

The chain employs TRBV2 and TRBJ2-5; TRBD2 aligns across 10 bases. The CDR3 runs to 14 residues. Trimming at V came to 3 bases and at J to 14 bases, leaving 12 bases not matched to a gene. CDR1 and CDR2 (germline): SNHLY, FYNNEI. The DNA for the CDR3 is TGTGCCAGCAGTGAGCGAGCGGGGGGGTCCGCGGTTTACTTC. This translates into CASSERAGGSAVYF.

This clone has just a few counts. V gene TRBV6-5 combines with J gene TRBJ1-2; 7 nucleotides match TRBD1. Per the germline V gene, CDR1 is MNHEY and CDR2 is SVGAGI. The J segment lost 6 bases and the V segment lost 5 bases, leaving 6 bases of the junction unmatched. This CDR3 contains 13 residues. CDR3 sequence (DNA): TGTGCCAGCAGTCTAACAGGGGTGGATGGCTACACCTTC. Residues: CASSLTGVDGYTF.

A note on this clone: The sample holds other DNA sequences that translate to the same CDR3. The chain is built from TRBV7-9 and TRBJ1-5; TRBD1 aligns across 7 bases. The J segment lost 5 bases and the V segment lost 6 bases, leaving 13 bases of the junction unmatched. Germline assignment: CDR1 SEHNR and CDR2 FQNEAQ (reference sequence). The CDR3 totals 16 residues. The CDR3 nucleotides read TGTGCCAGCAGTATAGCCGCGACAGGGTGGGATCAGCCCCAGCATTTT. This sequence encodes CASSIAATGWDQPQHF.

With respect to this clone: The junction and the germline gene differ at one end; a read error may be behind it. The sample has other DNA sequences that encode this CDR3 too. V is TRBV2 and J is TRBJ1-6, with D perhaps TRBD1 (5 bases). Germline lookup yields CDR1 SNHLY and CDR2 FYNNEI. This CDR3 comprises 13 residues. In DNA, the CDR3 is TGCGCCAGCAGTGCCCAGGGAAATTCACCCCTCCACTTT. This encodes CASSAQGNSPLHF.

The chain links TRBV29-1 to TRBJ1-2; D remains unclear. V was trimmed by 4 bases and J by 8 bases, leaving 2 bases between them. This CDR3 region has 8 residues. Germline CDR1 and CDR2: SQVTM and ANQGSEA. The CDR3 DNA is TGCAGCGTTGCAGGCTACACCTTC. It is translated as CSVAGYTF.

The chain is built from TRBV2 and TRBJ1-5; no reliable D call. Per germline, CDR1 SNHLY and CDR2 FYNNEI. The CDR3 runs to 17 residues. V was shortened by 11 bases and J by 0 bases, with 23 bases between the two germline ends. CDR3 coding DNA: TGTGCCGCTAGCACGGCGGCCTTGAGAATTAGCAATCAGCCCCAGCATTTT. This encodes CAASTAALRISNQPQHF.

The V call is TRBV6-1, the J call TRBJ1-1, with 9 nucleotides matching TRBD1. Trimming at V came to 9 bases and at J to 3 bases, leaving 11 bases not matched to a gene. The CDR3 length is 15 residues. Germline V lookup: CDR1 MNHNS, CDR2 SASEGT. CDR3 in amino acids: CARTGQGQRDTEAFF. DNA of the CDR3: TGTGCCAGGACCGGACAGGGGCAGCGTGACACTGAAGCTTTCTTT.

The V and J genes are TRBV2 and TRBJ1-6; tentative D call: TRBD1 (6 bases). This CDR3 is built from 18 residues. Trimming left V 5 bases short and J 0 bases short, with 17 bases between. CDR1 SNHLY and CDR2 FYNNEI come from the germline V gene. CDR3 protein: CASSPDYRVGSYNSPLHF. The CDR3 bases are TGTGCCAGCAGTCCAGATTACAGGGTGGGCTCCTATAATTCACCCCTCCACTTT.

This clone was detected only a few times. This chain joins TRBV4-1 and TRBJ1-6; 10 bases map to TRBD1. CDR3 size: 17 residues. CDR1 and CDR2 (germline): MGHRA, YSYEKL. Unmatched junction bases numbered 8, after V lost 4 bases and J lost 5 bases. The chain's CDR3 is CASSLEGQGVNNSPLHF. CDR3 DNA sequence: TGCGCCAGCAGCCTAGAAGGACAGGGGGTGAATAATTCACCCCTCCACTTT.

Here the CDR3 DNA reads TGTGCCAGCAGTCAGGACTCACTTTCGGGCGATGAGCAGTTCTTC. Amino acids: CASSQDSLSGDEQFF. J is TRBJ2-1 and V is TRBV6-5, with TRBD2 as a possible D gene (5 bases). Trimming left V 5 bases short and J 8 bases short, with 19 bases between. The CDR3 sequence is 15 residues long. Per the germline V gene, CDR1 is MNHEY and CDR2 is SVGAGI.

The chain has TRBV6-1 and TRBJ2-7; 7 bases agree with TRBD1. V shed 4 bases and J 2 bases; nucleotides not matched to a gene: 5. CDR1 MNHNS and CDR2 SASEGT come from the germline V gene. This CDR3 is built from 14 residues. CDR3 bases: TGTGCCAGCAGTGGGACAGGTGCGGCCTACGAGCAGTACTTC. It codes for CASSGTGAAYEQYF.

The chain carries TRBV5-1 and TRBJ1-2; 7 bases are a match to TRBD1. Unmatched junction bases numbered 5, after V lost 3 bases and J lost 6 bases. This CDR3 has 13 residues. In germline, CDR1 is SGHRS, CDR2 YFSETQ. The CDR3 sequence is CASSWTGGDGYTF. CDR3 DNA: TGCGCCAGCAGCTGGACAGGAGGTGATGGCTACACCTTC.

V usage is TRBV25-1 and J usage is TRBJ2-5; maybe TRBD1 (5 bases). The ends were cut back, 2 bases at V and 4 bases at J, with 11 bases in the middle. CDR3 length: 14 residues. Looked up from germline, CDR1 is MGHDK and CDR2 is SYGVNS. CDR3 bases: TGTGCCAGCAGTGAAGGCACAGGATCAGAGACCCAGTACTTC. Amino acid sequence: CASSEGTGSETQYF.

CDR3 sequence (DNA): TGCGCCAGCAGCCAAGGGATCTATTCTAGTGACGAGCAGTACTTC. It translates to CASSQGIYSSDEQYF. The chain recombines TRBV4-1 with TRBJ2-7; unclear D gene. V was shortened by 1 base and J by 5 bases, with 15 bases between the two germline ends. The CDR3 spans 15 residues. CDR1 is MGHRA, CDR2 YSYEKL, per germline.

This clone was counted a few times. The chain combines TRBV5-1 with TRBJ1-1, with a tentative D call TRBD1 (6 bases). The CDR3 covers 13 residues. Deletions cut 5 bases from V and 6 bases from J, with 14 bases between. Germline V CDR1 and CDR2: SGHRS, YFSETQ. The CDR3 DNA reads TGCGCCAGCAGTCTTACAGGGATCGCTGAAGCTTTCTTT. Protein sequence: CASSLTGIAEAFF.

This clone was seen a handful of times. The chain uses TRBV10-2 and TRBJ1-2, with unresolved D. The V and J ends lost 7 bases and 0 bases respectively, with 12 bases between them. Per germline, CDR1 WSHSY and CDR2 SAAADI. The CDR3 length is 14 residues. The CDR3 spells CASTGLSANYGYTF. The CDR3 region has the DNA TGCGCCAGCACCGGACTGTCAGCTAACTATGGCTACACCTTC.

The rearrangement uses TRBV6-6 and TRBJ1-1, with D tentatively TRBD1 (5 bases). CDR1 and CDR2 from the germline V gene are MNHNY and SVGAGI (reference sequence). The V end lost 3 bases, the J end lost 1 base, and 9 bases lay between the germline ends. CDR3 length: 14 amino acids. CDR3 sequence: CASSYDRPNTEAFF. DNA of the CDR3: TGTGCCAGCAGTTATGACAGACCGAACACTGAAGCTTTCTTT.

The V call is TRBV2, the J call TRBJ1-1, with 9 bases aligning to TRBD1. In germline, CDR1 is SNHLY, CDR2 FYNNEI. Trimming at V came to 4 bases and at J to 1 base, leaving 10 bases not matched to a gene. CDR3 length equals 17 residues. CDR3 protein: CASSGGTGGVTNTEAFF. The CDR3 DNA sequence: TGTGCCAGCAGTGGGGGAACAGGGGGCGTTACGAACACTGAAGCTTTCTTT.

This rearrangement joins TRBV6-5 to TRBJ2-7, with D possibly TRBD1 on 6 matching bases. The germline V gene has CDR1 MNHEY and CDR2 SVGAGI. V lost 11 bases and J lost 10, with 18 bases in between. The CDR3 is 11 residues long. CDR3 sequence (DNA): TGTGCCCCAGGGGCCGGAGGCGAACAGTACTTC. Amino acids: CAPGAGGEQYF.

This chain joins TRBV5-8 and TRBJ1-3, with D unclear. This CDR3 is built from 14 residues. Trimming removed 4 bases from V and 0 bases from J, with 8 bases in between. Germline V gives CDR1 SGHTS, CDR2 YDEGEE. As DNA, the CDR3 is TGTGCCAGCAGCCGAGATTTCTCTGGAAACACCATATATTTT. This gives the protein CASSRDFSGNTIYF.

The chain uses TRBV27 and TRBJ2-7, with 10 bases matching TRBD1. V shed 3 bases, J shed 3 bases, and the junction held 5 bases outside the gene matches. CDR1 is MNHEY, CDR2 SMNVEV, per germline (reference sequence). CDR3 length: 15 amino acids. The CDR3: CASSLDRGRYYEQYF. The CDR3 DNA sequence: TGTGCCAGCAGTTTGGACAGGGGGAGGTACTACGAGCAGTACTTC.

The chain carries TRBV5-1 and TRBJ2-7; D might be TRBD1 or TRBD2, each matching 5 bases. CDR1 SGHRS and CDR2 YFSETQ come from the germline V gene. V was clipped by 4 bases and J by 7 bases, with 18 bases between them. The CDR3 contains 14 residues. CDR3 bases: TGCGCCAGCAGCCTGGGACCGTCCATGCGGGAGCAGTACTTC. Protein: CASSLGPSMREQYF.

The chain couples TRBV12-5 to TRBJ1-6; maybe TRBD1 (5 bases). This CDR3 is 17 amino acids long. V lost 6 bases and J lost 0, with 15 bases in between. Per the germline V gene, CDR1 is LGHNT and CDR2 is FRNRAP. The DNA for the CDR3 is TGTGCTAGTGGCCTTTCCCAGGGCCTCTCCTATAATTCACCCCTCCACTTT. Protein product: CASGLSQGLSYNSPLHF.

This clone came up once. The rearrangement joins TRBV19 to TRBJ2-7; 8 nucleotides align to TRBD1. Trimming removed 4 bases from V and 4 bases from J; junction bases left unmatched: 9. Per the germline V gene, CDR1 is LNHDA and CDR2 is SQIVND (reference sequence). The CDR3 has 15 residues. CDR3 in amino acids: CASSTSGQGAYEQYF. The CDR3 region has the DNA TGTGCCAGTAGTACTTCCGGACAGGGCGCGTACGAGCAGTACTTC.

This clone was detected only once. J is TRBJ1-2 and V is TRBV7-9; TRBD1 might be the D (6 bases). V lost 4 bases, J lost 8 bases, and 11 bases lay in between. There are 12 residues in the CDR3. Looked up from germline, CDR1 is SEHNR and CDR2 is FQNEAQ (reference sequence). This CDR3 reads CASSSGAEGYTF. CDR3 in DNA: TGTGCCAGCAGCTCAGGGGCTGAGGGCTACACCTTC. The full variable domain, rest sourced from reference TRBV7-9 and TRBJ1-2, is DTGVSQNPRHKITKRGQNVTFRCDPISEHNRLYWYRQTLGQGPEFLTYFQNEAQLEKSRLLSDRFSAERPKGSFSTLEIQRTEQGDSAMYLCASSSGAEGYTFGSGTRLTVV.

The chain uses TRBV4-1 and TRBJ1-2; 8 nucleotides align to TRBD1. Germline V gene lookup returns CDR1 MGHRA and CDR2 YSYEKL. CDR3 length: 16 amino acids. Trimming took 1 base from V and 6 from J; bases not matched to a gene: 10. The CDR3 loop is CASSQGGFQGAHGYTF. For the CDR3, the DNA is TGCGCCAGCAGCCAAGGGGGATTCCAGGGGGCGCATGGCTACACCTTC.

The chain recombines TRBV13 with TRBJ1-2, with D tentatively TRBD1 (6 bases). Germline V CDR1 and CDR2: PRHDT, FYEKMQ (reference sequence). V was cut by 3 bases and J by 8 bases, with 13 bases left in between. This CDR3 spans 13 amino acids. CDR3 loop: CASSFRGGGGYTF. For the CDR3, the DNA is TGTGCCAGCAGCTTTAGGGGGGGAGGAGGCTACACCTTC.